This TCR beta chain appears in the sequencing data of a study of spatial heterogeneity in lung cancer. Study conclusions and caveats: Blood contained ubiquitous expanded tumor TCRs more at resection than at follow-up.

As for time point: sample taken at primary tumor resection. The study tagged each TCR cDNA molecule with a unique molecular identifier. Each CDR3 protein is one row after TCRdb ran MiXCR on the 5' RACE reads. The repertoire holds over 45,000 distinct CDR3 sequences, with less than 6% as singletons. This clonotype was picked up many times. The antigen remains unidentified. There are 14 residues in the CDR3. Germline CDR1 is SEHNR and CDR2 is FQNEAQ (reference sequence). V shed 2 bases and J shed 7 bases, with 14 bases lying between them. The V call is TRBV7-9, the J call TRBJ2-5, with D uncertain. This sample comprised PBMCs, obtained at surgery. This clonotype originated in a male donor with early-stage non-small cell lung cancer. Here the CDR3 DNA reads TGTGCCAGCAGCTTATCGGCTGGGAAGGGGACCCAGTACTTC. It encodes CASSLSAGKGTQYF.